What follows describes a single T cell receptor beta chain. Its antigen remains unidentified. Germline-derived CDR1 and CDR2 are SGHRS and YFSETQ. The CDR3 has 15 amino acids. Deletions cut 7 bases from V and 4 bases from J, with 15 bases between. The sample is drawn from a study of regulatory T cells. Study-wide results and caveats: In CD3G-deficient patients, conventional CD4+ T cells were enriched for hydrophobic CDR3 residues at positions 6 and 7.

The primer mix had 52 TRBV and 13 TRBJ primers. Using immunoSEQ multiplex PCR, the repertoire was profiled, and TCRdb retains in-frame clones only, with some absent. This table holds around 29,000 clones, about 93% found once. Sequenced input: conventional CD4+ T cells sorted from blood. This clonotype was obtained from a child younger than 10 with CD3G deficiency. The gene calls are TRBV5-1 and TRBJ2-6; D might be TRBD1 (6 bases). Here the CDR3 reads CASSIGGAGANVLTF. In nucleotides, the CDR3 is TGCGCCAGCTCCATAGGGGGAGCCGGGGCCAACGTCCTGACTTTC. Variable domain in full (rest from reference TRBV5-1 and TRBJ2-6): KAGVTQTPRYLIKTRGQQVTLSCSPISGHRSVSWYQQTPGQGLQFLFEYFSETQRNKGNFPGRFSGRQFSNSRSEMNVSTLELGDSALYLCASSIGGAGANVLTFGAGSRLTVL.